This T cell receptor beta chain stems from a study of blood T cell repertoires in COVID-19. Germline CDR1 SGHVT, CDR2 SQSDAQ. Trimming pared 8 bases from V and 0 bases from J, leaving 10 bases between. CDR3 length equals 14 residues. Adults between roughly 18 and 100 years of age took part from under 30 US areas. Resolution of symptoms, clearance, or two negative PCRs was present in recovered Cohort 3 donors. Using immunoSEQ multiplex PCR, the repertoire was profiled, and TCRdb retains in-frame clones only, with some absent. Of about 330,000 clones in the sample, over 75% were seen once. The sample was PBMCs or T cells enriched from blood (not recorded which). The chain carries TRBV7-4 and TRBJ1-4, with D possibly being TRBD1 (5 bases). This TCR was recovered from a woman aged 18-29 years who had recovered from COVID-19. CDR3 sequence reads: CASSQGATNEKLFF. The CDR3 DNA follows: TGTGCCAGCTCCCAAGGGGCAACTAATGAAAAACTGTTTTTT.